In its sample, the clone carrying this TCR beta chain was seen a few times. The target antigen is unknown. PCR used 60 Vbeta primers and 13 Jbeta primers. The data were produced by immunoSEQ multiplex PCR, yet TCRdb's version contains in-frame clones alone and is incomplete. The data show more than 90,000 clones, with roughly 80% seen just once and around 23% held by the top ten. The sample originates from a study of cytomegalovirus exposure and HLA in healthy donors. Findings and limits, study-wide: TCR beta V- and J-gene trimming was later associated with a missense DCLRE1C variant. Likely technical artifact: a cluster of highly shared sequence variants.

CDR1 and CDR2 (germline): SGHRS, YFSETQ. This CDR3 spans 14 amino acids. The junction had 7 bases not matched to a gene; V was cut back by 3 bases and J by 7 bases. This chain joins TRBV5-1 and TRBJ1-2, with 9 positions matching TRBD1. This clonotype was obtained from a man aged 30 to 39 in good health and CMV-seropositive. The material sequenced was PBMCs. CDR3 in DNA: TGCGCCAGCAGCTACGGACAGGGGCAGGGTGGCTACACCTTC. It is translated as CASSYGQGQGGYTF.